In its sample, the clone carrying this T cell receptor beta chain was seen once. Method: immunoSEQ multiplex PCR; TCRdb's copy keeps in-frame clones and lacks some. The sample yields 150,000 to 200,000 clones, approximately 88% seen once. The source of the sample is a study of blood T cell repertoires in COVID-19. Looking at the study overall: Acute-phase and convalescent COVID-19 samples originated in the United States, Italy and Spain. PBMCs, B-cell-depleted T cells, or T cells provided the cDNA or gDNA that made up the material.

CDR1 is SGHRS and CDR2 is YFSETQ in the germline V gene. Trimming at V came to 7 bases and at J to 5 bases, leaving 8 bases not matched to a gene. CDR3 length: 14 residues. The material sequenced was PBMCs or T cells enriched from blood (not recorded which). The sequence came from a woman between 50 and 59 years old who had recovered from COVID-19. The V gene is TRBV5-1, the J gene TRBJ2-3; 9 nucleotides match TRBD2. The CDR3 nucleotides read TGCGCCAGCGCGGGAGGGGGGCTTGGAGATACGCAGTATTTT. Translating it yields CASAGGGLGDTQYF. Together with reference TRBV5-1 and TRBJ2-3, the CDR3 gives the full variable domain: KAGVTQTPRYLIKTRGQQVTLSCSPISGHRSVSWYQQTPGQGLQFLFEYFSETQRNKGNFPGRFSGRQFSNSRSEMNVSTLELGDSALYLCASAGGGLGDTQYFGPGTRLTVL.